This T cell receptor beta chain was identified during a study of Graves' ophthalmopathy and Graves' hyperthyroidism. Study details: The study drew peripheral blood at initial diagnosis, before any treatment. Study results and caveats: Blood was where most expanded thyroid clonotypes above 0.001 frequency also turned up. Ophthalmopathy progression cases were predicted by the model with roughly 68% sensitivity and 72.22% specificity.

The authors amplified TCR beta CDR3 regions from RNA transcripts. Second-round multiplex PCR followed a first-round RT-PCR using HTBI primers. MiXCR was run by TCRdb on the multiplex PCR reads, yielding one entry per CDR3 protein. The table records 450,000 or so distinct CDR3 sequences, roughly 14% of them present only once. By share of the sample, this clonotype is medium-sized (0.01 to 0.1%). The antigen is unknown. The CDR3 extends over 12 amino acids. Deletions cut 6 bases from V and 6 bases from J, with 8 bases between. In germline, CDR1 is MNHNS, CDR2 SASEGT. The clonotype originates from a woman aged 25 to 39 with Graves' ophthalmopathy. The sample was blood. The V call is TRBV6-1, the J call TRBJ2-2; D is undetermined. The CDR3 here is CASSEPPGELFF. CDR3 coding DNA: TGTGCCAGCAGCGAACCACCCGGGGAGCTGTTTTTT.